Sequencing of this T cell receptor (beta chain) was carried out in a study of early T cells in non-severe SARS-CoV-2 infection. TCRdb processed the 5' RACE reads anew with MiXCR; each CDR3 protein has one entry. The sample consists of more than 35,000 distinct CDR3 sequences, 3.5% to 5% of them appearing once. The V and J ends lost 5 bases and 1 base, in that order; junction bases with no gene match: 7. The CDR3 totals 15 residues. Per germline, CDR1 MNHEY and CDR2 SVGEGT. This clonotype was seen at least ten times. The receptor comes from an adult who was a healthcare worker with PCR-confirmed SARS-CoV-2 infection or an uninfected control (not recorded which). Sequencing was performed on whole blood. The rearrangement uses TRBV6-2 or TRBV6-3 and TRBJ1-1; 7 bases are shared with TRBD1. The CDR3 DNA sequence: TGTGCCAGCAGTCGGACGGGACAGAAGAACACTGAAGCTTTCTTT. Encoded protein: CASSRTGQKNTEAFF.